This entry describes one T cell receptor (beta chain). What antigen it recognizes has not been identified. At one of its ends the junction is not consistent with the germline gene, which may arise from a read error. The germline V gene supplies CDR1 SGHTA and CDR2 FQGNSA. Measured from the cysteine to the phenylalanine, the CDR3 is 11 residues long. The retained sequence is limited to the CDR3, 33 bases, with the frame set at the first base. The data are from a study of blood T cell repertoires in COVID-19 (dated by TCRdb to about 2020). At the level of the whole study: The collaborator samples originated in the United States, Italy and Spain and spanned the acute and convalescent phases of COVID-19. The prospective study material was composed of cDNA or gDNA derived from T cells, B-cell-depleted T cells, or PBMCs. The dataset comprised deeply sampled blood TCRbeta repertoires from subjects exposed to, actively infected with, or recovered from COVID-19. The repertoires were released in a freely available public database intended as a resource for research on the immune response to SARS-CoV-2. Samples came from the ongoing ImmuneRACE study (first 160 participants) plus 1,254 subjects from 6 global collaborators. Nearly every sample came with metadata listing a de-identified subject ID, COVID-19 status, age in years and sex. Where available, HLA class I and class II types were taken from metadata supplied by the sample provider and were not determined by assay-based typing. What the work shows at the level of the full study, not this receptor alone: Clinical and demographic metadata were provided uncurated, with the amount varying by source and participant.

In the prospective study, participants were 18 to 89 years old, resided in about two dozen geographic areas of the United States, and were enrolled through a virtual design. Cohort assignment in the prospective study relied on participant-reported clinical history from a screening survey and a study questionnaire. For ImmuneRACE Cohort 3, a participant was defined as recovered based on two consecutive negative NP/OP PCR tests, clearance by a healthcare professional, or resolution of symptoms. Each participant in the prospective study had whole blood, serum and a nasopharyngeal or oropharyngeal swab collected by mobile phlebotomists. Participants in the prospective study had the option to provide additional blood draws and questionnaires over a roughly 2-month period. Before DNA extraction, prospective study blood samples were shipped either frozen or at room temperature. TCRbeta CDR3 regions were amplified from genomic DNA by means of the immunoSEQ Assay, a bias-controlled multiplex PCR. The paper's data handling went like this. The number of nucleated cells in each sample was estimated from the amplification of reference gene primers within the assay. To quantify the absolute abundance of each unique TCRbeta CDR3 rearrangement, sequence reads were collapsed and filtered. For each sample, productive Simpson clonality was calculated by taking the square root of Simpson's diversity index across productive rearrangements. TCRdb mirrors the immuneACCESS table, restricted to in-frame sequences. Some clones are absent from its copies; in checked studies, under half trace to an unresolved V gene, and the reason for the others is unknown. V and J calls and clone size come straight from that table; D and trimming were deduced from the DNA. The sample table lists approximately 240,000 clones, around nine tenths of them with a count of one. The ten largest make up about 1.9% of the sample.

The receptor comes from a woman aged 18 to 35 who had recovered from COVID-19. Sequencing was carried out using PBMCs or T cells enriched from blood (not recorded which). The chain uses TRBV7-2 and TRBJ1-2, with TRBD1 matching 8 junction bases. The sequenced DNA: TGTGCCAGCACTCCAACGGGGACAGGAGGTTTC. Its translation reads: CASTPTGTGGF.